The clone carrying this TCR beta chain was found many times. Each CDR3 protein is one row after TCRdb ran MiXCR on the PCR reads. The table lists tens of thousands of distinct CDR3 sequences, 17% of them singletons. V shed 1 base and J shed 3 bases, with 19 bases lying between them. Germline V gene sequence: CDR1 MNHEY, CDR2 SVGAGI. CDR3 length: 17 residues. This sample was taken from a study of molecular identifiers for immune sequencing clone quantification. The specimen was naive CD8+ T cells from blood, with Jurkat cell RNA spiked in. The subset denotes: FACS-sorted CD8+CD4-CCR7+CD45RA+ naive T cells. The chain carries TRBV6-5 and TRBJ2-7; D is unresolved. The receptor's source is a human donor in good health. Some libraries in this study had Jurkat cell RNA spiked in. The CDR3 loop is CASSYFPQSAAGYEQYF. CDR3 DNA: TGTGCCAGCAGTTACTTCCCACAATCCGCAGCCGGCTACGAGCAGTACTTC.